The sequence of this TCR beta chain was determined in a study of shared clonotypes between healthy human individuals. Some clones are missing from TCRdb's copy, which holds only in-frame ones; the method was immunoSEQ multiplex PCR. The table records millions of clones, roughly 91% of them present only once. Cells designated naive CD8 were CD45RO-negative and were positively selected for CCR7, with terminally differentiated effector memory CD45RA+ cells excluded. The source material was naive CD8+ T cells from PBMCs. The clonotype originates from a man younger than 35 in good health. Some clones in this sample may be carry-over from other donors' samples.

The CDR3: CASSIGQGKAGELFF. CDR3 nucleotides: TGCGCCAGCAGCATAGGACAGGGGAAAGCCGGGGAGCTGTTTTTT. The chain has TRBV5-1 and TRBJ2-2; 9 positions match TRBD1. Germline V gene sequence: CDR1 SGHRS, CDR2 YFSETQ. The CDR3 contains 15 residues. V lost 4 bases and J lost 6; bases outside the gene matches: 7.